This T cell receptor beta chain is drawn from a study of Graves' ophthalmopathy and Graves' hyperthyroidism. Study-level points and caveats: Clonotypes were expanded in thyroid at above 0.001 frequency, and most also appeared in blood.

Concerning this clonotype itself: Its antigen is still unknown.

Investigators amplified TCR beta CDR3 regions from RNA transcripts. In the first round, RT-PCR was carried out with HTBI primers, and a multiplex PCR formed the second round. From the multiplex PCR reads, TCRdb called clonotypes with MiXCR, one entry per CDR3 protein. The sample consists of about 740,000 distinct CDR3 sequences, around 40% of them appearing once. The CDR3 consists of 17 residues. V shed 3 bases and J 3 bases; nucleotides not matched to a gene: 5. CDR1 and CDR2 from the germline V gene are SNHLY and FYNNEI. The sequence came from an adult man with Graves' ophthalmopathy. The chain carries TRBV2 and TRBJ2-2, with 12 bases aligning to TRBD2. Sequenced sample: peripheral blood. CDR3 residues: CASSDLLAGGYTGELFF. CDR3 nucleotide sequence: TGTGCCAGCAGTGACCTACTAGCGGGAGGCTACACCGGGGAGCTGTTTTTT. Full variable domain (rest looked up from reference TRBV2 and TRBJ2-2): EPEVTQTPSHQVTQMGQEVILRCVPISNHLYFYWYRQILGQKVEFLVSFYNNEISEKSEIFDDQFSVERPDGSNFTLKIRSTKLEDSAMYFCASSDLLAGGYTGELFFGEGSRLTVL.